These T cell receptor beta chains were read from a single sample in a study of cytomegalovirus exposure and HLA in healthy donors. Profiling relied on immunoSEQ multiplex PCR, and the TCRdb table lists in-frame clones only, not all of them. The table has 150,000 or so clones, around four fifths seen once. The sample comprised PBMCs. All receptors derive from a man aged 18-30 years in good health and CMV-seronegative. Both conserved end residues are part of each CDR3. Fields, in order: CDR3 length, D gene, clone size, V gene, J gene, CDR3 protein, CDR3 DNA. The D gene is left open where the match is weak. The size of a clone is reported for some rows only, either as once, few or many, or as a class for expanded clones.

length: 15
D: -
size: -
V: TRBV6-5
J: TRBJ2-3
CDR3: CASSRGAASTDTQYF
DNA: TGTGCCAGCAGCCGTGGGGCGGCTAGCACAGATACGCAGTATTTT

length: 14
D: -
size: -
V: TRBV10-3
J: TRBJ1-4
CDR3: CAITERGGDEKLFF
DNA: TGTGCCATCACCGAAAGGGGTGGTGATGAAAAACTGTTTTTT

length: 15
D: -
size: -
V: TRBV5-1
J: TRBJ1-4
CDR3: CASSLADRRNEKLFF
DNA: TGCGCCAGCAGCTTGGCCGACAGACGTAATGAAAAACTGTTTTTT

length: 16
D: -
size: -
V: TRBV5-6
J: TRBJ2-1
CDR3: CASSPRSGVRSEGQFF
DNA: TGTGCCAGCAGCCCCCGGTCGGGAGTTCGGTCGGAGGGTCAGTTCTTC

length: 13
D: -
size: few
V: TRBV6-5
J: TRBJ2-2
CDR3: CASCTVENGELFF
DNA: TGTGCCAGCTGCACAGTCGAAAACGGGGAGCTGTTTTTT

length: 15
D: -
size: -
V: TRBV2
J: TRBJ2-5
CDR3: CASLQQGLTLETQYF
DNA: TGTGCCAGCCTTCAGCAGGGACTGACTTTAGAGACCCAGTACTTC

length: 13
D: -
size: -
V: TRBV6-1
J: TRBJ2-5
CDR3: CASSEGRGGTQYF
DNA: TGTGCCAGCAGTGAAGGGCGGGGAGGGACCCAGTACTTC

length: 16
D: TRBD2
size: -
V: TRBV4-1
J: TRBJ2-3
CDR3: CASSQLSGRGADTQYF
DNA: TGCGCCAGCAGCCAACTAAGCGGGAGGGGAGCAGATACGCAGTATTTT

length: 18
D: -
size: -
V: TRBV5-4
J: TRBJ2-5
CDR3: CASSLAGGGGGPEETQYF
DNA: TGTGCCAGCAGCTTGGCCGGGGGTGGGGGGGGGCCGGAGGAGACCCAGTACTTC

length: 12
D: -
size: few
V: TRBV5-8
J: TRBJ2-7
CDR3: CASSLSLGPPYF
DNA: TGTGCCAGCAGCTTGTCGCTCGGTCCGCCTTACTTC

length: 13
D: -
size: -
V: TRBV6-5
J: TRBJ1-2
CDR3: CASSYHDGGGYTF
DNA: TGTGCCAGCAGTTACCACGACGGGGGTGGCTACACCTTC

length: 20
D: -
size: once
V: TRBV6-7
J: TRBJ2-4
CDR3: CASSYVDRQLQKLAKNIQYF
DNA: TGTGCCAGCAGTTACGTCGACAGGCAGCTACAGAAATTAGCCAAAAACATTCAGTACTTC

length: 14
D: -
size: -
V: TRBV6-5
J: TRBJ1-1
CDR3: CASSYGLGGVETFF
DNA: TGTGCCAGCAGTTACGGCCTCGGGGGTGTGGAGACTTTCTTT

length: 14
D: -
size: -
V: TRBV19
J: TRBJ2-7
CDR3: CASSSSGTSYEQYF
DNA: TGTGCCAGTAGTTCTTCCGGGACAAGCTACGAGCAGTACTTC

length: 19
D: TRBD1
size: -
V: TRBV7-8
J: TRBJ2-4
CDR3: CASSPSGGQESLAKNIQYF
DNA: TGTGCCAGCAGCCCTTCCGGGGGACAGGAGTCGCTAGCCAAAAACATTCAGTACTTC

length: 14
D: -
size: -
V: TRBV30
J: TRBJ1-5
CDR3: CAWSALGVNQPQHF
DNA: TGTGCCTGGAGTGCGTTAGGGGTGAATCAGCCCCAGCATTTT

length: 13
D: -
size: -
V: TRBV12-5
J: TRBJ2-7
CDR3: CASGSPGGYEQYF
DNA: TGTGCTAGTGGTTCCCCGGGTGGCTACGAGCAGTACTTC

length: 12
D: TRBD1
size: -
V: TRBV29-1
J: TRBJ1-1
CDR3: CSVQAGGTEAFF
DNA: TGCAGCGTCCAGGCAGGGGGGACTGAAGCTTTCTTT

length: 14
D: -
size: -
V: TRBV5-8
J: TRBJ1-3
CDR3: CASSLPGSGNTIYF
DNA: TGTGCCAGCAGCCTCCCCGGGTCGGGAAACACCATATATTTT

length: 13
D: TRBD1
size: -
V: TRBV29-1
J: TRBJ1-5
CDR3: CSVQGNSNQPQHF
DNA: TGCAGCGTACAGGGGAATAGCAATCAGCCCCAGCATTTT

length: 13
D: -
size: -
V: TRBV19
J: TRBJ2-3
CDR3: CASSGSSTDTQYF
DNA: TGTGCCAGTAGTGGCAGTAGCACAGATACGCAGTATTTT

length: 16
D: TRBD1
size: once
V: TRBV2
J: TRBJ2-3
CDR3: CASSEWQGAHTDTQYF
DNA: TGTGCCAGCAGTGAGTGGCAGGGGGCCCACACAGATACGCAGTATTTT

length: 16
D: TRBD2
size: -
V: TRBV19
J: TRBJ2-7
CDR3: CASSPGSGIRTYEQYF
DNA: TGTGCCAGTAGTCCAGGTAGCGGGATTAGAACCTACGAGCAGTACTTC

length: 11
D: -
size: -
V: TRBV5-6
J: TRBJ1-2
CDR3: CASSWGHGYTF
DNA: TGTGCCAGCTCCTGGGGGCATGGCTACACCTTC

length: 15
D: TRBD1
size: few
V: TRBV7-3
J: TRBJ2-3
CDR3: CASSTTDRVGDTQYF
DNA: TGTGCCAGCAGCACAACGGACAGGGTAGGAGATACGCAGTATTTT

length: 15
D: -
size: -
V: TRBV15
J: TRBJ2-4
CDR3: CATSRDRWAGNIQYF
DNA: TGTGCCACCAGCAGAGATAGGTGGGCGGGAAACATTCAGTACTTC

length: 16
D: TRBD2
size: once
V: TRBV9
J: TRBJ2-5
CDR3: CASSPTSGGLQETQYF
DNA: TGTGCCAGCAGCCCGACTAGCGGGGGCCTTCAAGAGACCCAGTACTTC

length: 11
D: -
size: once
V: TRBV28
J: TRBJ1-2
CDR3: CASSFGYGYTF
DNA: TGTGCCAGCAGTTTCGGTTATGGCTACACCTTC

length: 12
D: -
size: few
V: TRBV19
J: TRBJ1-5
CDR3: CASKLGGQPQHF
DNA: TGTGCCAGTAAATTGGGGGGACAGCCCCAGCATTTT

length: 17
D: -
size: -
V: TRBV27
J: TRBJ1-6
CDR3: CASSPSQLSSYNSPLHF
DNA: TGTGCCAGCAGTCCCTCACAGTTGAGCTCCTATAATTCACCCCTCCACTTT

length: 16
D: TRBD1
size: -
V: TRBV15
J: TRBJ1-5
CDR3: CATSRTTGALASGQHF
DNA: TGTGCCACCAGCAGAACCACAGGGGCCCTAGCGAGCGGCCAGCATTTT

length: 12
D: -
size: -
V: TRBV29-1
J: TRBJ1-4
CDR3: CSVARGGEKLFF
DNA: TGCAGCGTGGCGCGGGGGGGCGAAAAACTGTTTTTT

length: 14
D: TRBD1
size: once
V: TRBV2
J: TRBJ1-1
CDR3: CASSYRGQGTEAFF
DNA: TGTGCCAGCTCGTACAGGGGCCAGGGGACTGAAGCTTTCTTT

length: 15
D: -
size: -
V: TRBV4-3
J: TRBJ2-7
CDR3: CASSQDGGAAYEQYF
DNA: TGCGCCAGCAGCCAAGATGGTGGGGCAGCCTACGAGCAGTACTTC

length: 17
D: TRBD1
size: -
V: TRBV2
J: TRBJ2-7
CDR3: CASSVPGQGAIGYEQYF
DNA: TGTGCCAGCAGTGTCCCGGGACAGGGGGCGATCGGGTACGAGCAGTACTTC

length: 15
D: -
size: -
V: TRBV6-4
J: TRBJ2-7
CDR3: CASSVQGGSGYEQYF
DNA: TGTGCCAGCAGTGTCCAAGGGGGATCGGGCTACGAGCAGTACTTC

length: 14
D: -
size: -
V: TRBV19
J: TRBJ2-5
CDR3: CASSPGQGFETQYF
DNA: TGTGCCAGTAGCCCCGGGCAGGGATTTGAGACCCAGTACTTC

length: 16
D: TRBD2
size: -
V: TRBV7-9
J: TRBJ2-7
CDR3: CASSLEESGENYEQYF
DNA: TGTGCCAGCAGCTTGGAAGAAAGCGGGGAAAACTACGAGCAGTACTTC

length: 15
D: -
size: -
V: TRBV5-6
J: TRBJ2-7
CDR3: CASSPIQAEIYEQYF
DNA: TGTGCCAGCAGCCCCATCCAAGCCGAGATATACGAGCAGTACTTC

length: 19
D: TRBD1
size: -
V: TRBV19
J: TRBJ2-6
CDR3: CASRQPRTGIHSGTNVLTF
DNA: TGTGCCAGTAGGCAGCCGCGGACAGGGATACACTCTGGGACCAACGTCCTGACTTTC

length: 13
D: -
size: few
V: TRBV7-7
J: TRBJ2-1
CDR3: CASSLGQNNEQFF
DNA: TGTGCTAGCAGCTTAGGACAGAACAATGAGCAGTTCTTC

length: 12
D: TRBD1
size: -
V: TRBV27
J: TRBJ2-5
CDR3: CASQTGEETQYF
DNA: TGTGCCAGCCAAACAGGGGAAGAGACCCAGTACTTC

length: 14
D: -
size: -
V: TRBV6-1
J: TRBJ2-7
CDR3: CASRIDRTLYEQYF
DNA: TGTGCCAGCAGAATTGACAGGACCCTTTACGAGCAGTACTTC

length: 13
D: -
size: -
V: TRBV1
J: TRBJ2-7
CDR3: CTSIGTSVREQYF
DNA: TGCACCAGCATCGGGACTAGTGTTCGCGAGCAGTACTTC

length: 17
D: -
size: -
V: TRBV19
J: TRBJ1-3
CDR3: CASSPLDLRGVGNTIYF
DNA: TGTGCCAGTAGTCCCCTCGATCTCAGGGGTGTTGGAAACACCATATATTTT

length: 12
D: TRBD2
size: -
V: TRBV29-1
J: TRBJ2-5
CDR3: CSCREVQETQYF
DNA: TGCAGCTGCCGGGAGGTCCAAGAGACCCAGTACTTC

length: 14
D: TRBD1
size: -
V: TRBV5-4
J: TRBJ2-5
CDR3: CASSSRQGGETQYF
DNA: TGTGCCAGCAGCTCAAGACAGGGTGGGGAGACCCAGTACTTC

length: 13
D: -
size: -
V: TRBV7-2
J: TRBJ1-1
CDR3: CASSQQGIAEAFF
DNA: TGTGCCAGCAGCCAACAGGGAATCGCTGAAGCTTTCTTT

length: 13
D: -
size: -
V: TRBV5-1
J: TRBJ2-5
CDR3: CASSSGGGETQYF
DNA: TGCGCCAGCAGCTCCGGGGGAGGAGAGACCCAGTACTTC

length: 15
D: TRBD1
size: -
V: TRBV11-2
J: TRBJ2-7
CDR3: CASSQEAGGAYEQYF
DNA: TGTGCCAGCAGCCAGGAAGCAGGGGGCGCCTACGAGCAGTACTTC

length: 14
D: -
size: few
V: TRBV5-1
J: TRBJ2-3
CDR3: CASSPTAITNTQYF
DNA: TGCGCCAGCAGCCCGACAGCCATTACTAATACGCAGTATTTT

length: 14
D: -
size: -
V: TRBV21-1
J: TRBJ2-7
CDR3: CASTLGQGPYEQYF
DNA: TGTGCCAGCACCCTGGGACAGGGGCCCTACGAGCAGTACTTC

length: 14
D: -
size: -
V: TRBV7-3
J: TRBJ2-7
CDR3: CASSLRPRTYEQYF
DNA: TGTGCCAGCAGCTTACGACCTAGGACCTACGAGCAGTACTTC